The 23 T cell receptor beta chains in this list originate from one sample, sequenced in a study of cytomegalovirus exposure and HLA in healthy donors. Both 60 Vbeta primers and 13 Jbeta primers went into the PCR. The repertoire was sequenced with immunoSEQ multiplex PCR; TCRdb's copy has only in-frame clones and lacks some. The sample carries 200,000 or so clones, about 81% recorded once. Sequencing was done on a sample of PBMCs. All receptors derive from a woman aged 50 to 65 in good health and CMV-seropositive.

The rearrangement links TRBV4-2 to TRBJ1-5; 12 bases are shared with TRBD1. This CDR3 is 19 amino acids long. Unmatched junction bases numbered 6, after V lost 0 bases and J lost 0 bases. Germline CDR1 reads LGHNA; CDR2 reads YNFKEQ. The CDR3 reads CASSQEAGTGGYSNQPQHF. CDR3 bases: TGTGCCAGCAGCCAAGAGGCCGGGACAGGGGGCTATAGCAATCAGCCCCAGCATTTT.

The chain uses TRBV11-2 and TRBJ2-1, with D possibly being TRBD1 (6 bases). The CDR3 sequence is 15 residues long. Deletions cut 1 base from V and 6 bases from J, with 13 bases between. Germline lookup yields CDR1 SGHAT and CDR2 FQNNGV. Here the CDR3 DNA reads TGTGCCAGCAGCTTAGTAGGGGGTTCAGGCAATGAGCAGTTCTTC. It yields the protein CASSLVGGSGNEQFF.

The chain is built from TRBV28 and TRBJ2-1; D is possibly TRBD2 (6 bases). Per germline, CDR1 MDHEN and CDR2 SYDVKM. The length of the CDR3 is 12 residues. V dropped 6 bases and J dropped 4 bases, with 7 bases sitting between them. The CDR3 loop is CASSLAYNEQFF. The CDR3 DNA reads TGTGCCAGCAGCCTAGCGTACAATGAGCAGTTCTTC.

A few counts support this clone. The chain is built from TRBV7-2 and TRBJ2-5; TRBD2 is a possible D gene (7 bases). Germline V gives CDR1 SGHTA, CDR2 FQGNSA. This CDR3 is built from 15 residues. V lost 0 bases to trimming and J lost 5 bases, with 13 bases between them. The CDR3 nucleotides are TGTGCCAGCAGCTTAGCGGGGGGGCCAGGGGAGACCCAGTACTTC. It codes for CASSLAGGPGETQYF.

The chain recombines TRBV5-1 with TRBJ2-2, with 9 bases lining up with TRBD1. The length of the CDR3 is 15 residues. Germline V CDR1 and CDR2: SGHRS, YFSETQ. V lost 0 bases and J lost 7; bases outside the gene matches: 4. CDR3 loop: CASSLGDREVGELFF. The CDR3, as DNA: TGCGCCAGCAGCTTGGGGGACAGGGAGGTCGGGGAGCTGTTTTTT.

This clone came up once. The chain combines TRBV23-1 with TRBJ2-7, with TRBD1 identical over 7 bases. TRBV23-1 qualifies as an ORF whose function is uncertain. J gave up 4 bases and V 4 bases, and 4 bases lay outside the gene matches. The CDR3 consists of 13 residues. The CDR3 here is CASSPTGSYEQYF. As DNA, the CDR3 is TGCGCCAGCAGTCCGACAGGGTCTTACGAGCAGTACTTC.

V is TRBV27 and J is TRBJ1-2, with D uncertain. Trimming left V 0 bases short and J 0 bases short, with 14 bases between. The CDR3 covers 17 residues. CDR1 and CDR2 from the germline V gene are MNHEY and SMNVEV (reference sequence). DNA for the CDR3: TGTGCCAGCAGTTTATCGCCGGGGTTTGAGCCTAACTATGGCTACACCTTC. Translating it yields CASSLSPGFEPNYGYTF.

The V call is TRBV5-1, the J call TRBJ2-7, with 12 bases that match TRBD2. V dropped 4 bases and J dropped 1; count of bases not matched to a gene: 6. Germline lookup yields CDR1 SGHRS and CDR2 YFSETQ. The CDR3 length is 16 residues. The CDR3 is CASSAGGLAGSYEQYF. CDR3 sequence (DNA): TGCGCCAGCAGCGCTGGCGGACTAGCGGGATCCTACGAGCAGTACTTC.

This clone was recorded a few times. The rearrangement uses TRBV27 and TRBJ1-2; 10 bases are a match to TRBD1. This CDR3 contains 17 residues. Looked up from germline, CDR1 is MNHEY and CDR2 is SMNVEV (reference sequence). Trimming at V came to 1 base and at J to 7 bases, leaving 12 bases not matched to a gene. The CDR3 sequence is CASSLYSSGQGLVGYTF. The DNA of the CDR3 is TGTGCCAGCAGTTTATACTCCTCGGGACAGGGGCTCGTTGGCTACACCTTC.

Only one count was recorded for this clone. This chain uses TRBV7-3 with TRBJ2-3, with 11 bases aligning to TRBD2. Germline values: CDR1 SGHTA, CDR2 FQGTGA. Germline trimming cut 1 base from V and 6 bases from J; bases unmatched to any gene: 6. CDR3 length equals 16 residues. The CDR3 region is CASSLNIAGGADTQYF. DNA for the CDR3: TGTGCCAGCAGCTTAAACATAGCGGGAGGGGCGGATACGCAGTATTTT.

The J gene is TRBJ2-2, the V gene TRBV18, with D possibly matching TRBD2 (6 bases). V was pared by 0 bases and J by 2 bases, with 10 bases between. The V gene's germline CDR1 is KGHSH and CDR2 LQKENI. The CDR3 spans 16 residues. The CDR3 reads CASSPPEGLNTGELFF. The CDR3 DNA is TGTGCCAGCTCACCACCGGAGGGGCTCAACACCGGGGAGCTGTTTTTT.

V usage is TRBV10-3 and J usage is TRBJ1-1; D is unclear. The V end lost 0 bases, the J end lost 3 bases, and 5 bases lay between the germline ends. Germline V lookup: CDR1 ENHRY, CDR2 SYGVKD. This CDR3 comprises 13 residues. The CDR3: CAISESFYTEAFF. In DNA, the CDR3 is TGTGCCATCAGTGAGTCCTTTTACACTGAAGCTTTCTTT.

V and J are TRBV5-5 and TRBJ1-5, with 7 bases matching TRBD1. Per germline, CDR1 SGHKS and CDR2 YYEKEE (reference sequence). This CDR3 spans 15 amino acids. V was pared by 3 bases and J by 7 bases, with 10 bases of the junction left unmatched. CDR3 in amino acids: CASSSLQGSHQPQHF. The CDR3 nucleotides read TGTGCCAGCAGCTCTCTACAGGGGTCACACCAGCCCCAGCATTTT.

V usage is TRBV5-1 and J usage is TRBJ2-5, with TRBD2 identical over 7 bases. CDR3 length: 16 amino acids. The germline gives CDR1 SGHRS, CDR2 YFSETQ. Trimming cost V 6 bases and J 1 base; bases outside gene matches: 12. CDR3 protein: CASNLGGGALQETQYF. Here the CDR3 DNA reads TGCGCCAGCAATCTGGGGGGGGGAGCCCTCCAAGAGACCCAGTACTTC.

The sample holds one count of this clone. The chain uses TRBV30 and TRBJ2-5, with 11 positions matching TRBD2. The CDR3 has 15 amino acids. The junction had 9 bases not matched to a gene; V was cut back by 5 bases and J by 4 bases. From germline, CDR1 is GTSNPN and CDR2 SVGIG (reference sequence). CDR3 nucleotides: TGTGCCTGGTCGGCGGGGCTAGCGGGAGGAGAGACCCAGTACTTC. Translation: CAWSAGLAGGETQYF.

The CDR3 sequence is CASSSYRDRGKNIQYF. In DNA, the CDR3 is TGCGCCAGCAGCTCATACCGGGACAGGGGCAAAAACATTCAGTACTTC. The chain has TRBV5-1 and TRBJ2-4, with 10 bases lining up with TRBD1. CDR1 SGHRS and CDR2 YFSETQ come from the germline V gene. This CDR3 has 16 amino acids. V dropped 3 bases and J dropped 3; count of bases not matched to a gene: 6.

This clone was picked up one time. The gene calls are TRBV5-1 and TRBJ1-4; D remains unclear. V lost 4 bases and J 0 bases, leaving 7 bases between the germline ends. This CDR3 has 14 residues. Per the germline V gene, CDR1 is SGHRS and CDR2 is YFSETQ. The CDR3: CASSPVSTNEKLFF. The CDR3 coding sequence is TGCGCCAGCAGCCCGGTCTCAACTAATGAAAAACTGTTTTTT.

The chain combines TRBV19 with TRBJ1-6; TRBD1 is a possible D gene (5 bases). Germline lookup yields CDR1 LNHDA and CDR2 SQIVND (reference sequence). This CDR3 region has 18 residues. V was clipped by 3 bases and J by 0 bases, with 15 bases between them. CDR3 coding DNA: TGTGCCAGTAGTATTTTTCGGGGGACGAGCTCCTATAATTCACCCCTCCACTTT. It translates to CASSIFRGTSSYNSPLHF. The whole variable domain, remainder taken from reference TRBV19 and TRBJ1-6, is DGGITQSPKYLFRKEGQNVTLSCEQNLNHDAMYWYRQDPGQGLRLIYYSQIVNDFQKGDIAEGYSVSREKKESFPLTVTSAQKNPTAFYLCASSIFRGTSSYNSPLHFGNGTRLTVT.

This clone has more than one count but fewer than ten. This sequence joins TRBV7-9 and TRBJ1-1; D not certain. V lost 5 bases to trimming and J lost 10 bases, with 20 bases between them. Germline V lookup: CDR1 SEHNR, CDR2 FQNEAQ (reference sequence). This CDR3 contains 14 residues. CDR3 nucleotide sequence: TGTGCCAGCAGCCCTGAACTCCCGGAGTTCGGAGCTTTCTTT. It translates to CASSPELPEFGAFF.

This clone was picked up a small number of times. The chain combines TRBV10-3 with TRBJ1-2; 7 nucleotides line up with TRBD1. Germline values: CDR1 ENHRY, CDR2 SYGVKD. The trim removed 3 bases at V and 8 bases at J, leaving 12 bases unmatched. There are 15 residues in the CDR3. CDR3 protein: CAISDPVEGALGYTF. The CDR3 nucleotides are TGTGCCATCAGTGACCCTGTAGAGGGGGCGCTGGGCTACACCTTC.

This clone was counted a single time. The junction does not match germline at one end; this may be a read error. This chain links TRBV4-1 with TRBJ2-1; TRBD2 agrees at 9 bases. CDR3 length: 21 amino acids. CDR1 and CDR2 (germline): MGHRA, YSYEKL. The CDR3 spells CAGSQEITTSGRLSSYNEQFF. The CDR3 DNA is TGCGCCGGCAGCCAAGAAATAACAACTAGCGGGCGCCTTAGCTCCTACAATGAGCAGTTCTTC.

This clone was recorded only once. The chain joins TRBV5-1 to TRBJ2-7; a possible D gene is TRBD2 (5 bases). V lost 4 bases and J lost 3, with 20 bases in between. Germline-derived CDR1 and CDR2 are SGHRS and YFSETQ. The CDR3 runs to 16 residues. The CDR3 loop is CASSTKGRVRDYEQYF. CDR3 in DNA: TGCGCCAGCAGCACAAAAGGTCGGGTTCGGGACTACGAGCAGTACTTC.

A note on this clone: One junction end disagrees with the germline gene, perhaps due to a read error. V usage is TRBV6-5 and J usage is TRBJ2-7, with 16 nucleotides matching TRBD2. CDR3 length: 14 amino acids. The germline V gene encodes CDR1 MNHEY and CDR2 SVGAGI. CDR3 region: CASRGTSGRAEEYF. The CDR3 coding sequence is TGTGCCAGCAGGGGGACTAGCGGGAGGGCCGAGGAGTACTTC.